There are many counts of the clone carrying this TCR beta chain. What it binds is unknown. This CDR3 spans 13 amino acids. Germline V gene sequence: CDR1 DFQATT, CDR2 SNEGSKA (reference sequence). V gave up 2 bases and J gave up 1 base, with 7 bases separating them. The sample comes from a study of T-cell memory formation after mild COVID-19. Whole-study context: Clustering of TCRs was largely donor specific.

Study findings and constraints: Those CD4+ clones that contracted were mainly in CM and EM (CD8+ ones in EMRA). Memory cells collected pre-infection included some clones that later responded, suggesting cross-reactive memory joined. Clones that got smaller from day 15 to 85 had even CD4/CD8, while clones growing later tipped toward CD4+.

TCRdb re-called the 5' RACE reads with MiXCR, one entry per CDR3 protein. The table includes approximately 400,000 distinct CDR3 sequences, 20% to 25% detected once. The receptor was derived from an adult woman who had mild COVID-19 (a few samples of this study predate the infection). Cell type and time point are not known. Sequenced material: PBMCs or a T cell subset sorted from them (not recorded which). The V call is TRBV20-1, the J call TRBJ2-3; unclear D gene. CDR3 amino acids: CSARLQGTDTQYF. CDR3 sequence (DNA): TGCAGTGCTAGACTCCAGGGCACAGATACGCAGTATTTT.